Listed below are T cell receptor beta chains from one sample, sequenced in a study of blood T cells in healthy people across ages. TCRdb re-analysed the 5' RACE reads in MiXCR, keeping a single row per CDR3 protein. The data hold approximately 800,000 distinct CDR3 sequences, with roughly three fifths observed a single time. The sequencing input was blood. These receptor sequences come from a middle-aged man in good health. Both conserved end residues are part of each CDR3. D genes are given only for firm matches. The size of a clone is reported for some rows only, either as once, few or many, or as a class for expanded clones.

cdr3_aa: CASSPHGEPYQPQHF
cdr3_nt: TGTGCCAGCAGCCCACATGGGGAGCCCTATCAGCCCCAGCATTTT
clone_size: NA
j_call: TRBJ1-5
v_call: TRBV6-6
d_call: NA

cdr3_aa: CSALAGGGLQETQYF
cdr3_nt: TGCAGTGCCCTAGCGGGAGGAGGGTTGCAAGAGACCCAGTACTTC
clone_size: NA
j_call: TRBJ2-5
v_call: TRBV20-1
d_call: TRBD2

cdr3_aa: CASSYISRGQYNSPLHF
cdr3_nt: TGTGCCAGCAGTTATATTTCTCGGGGCCAGTATAATTCACCCCTCCACTTT
clone_size: NA
j_call: TRBJ1-6
v_call: TRBV6-5
d_call: NA

cdr3_aa: CSVREGLTDTQYF
cdr3_nt: TGCAGTGTCCGGGAGGGATTGACAGATACGCAGTATTTT
clone_size: NA
j_call: TRBJ2-3
v_call: TRBV20-1
d_call: TRBD2

cdr3_aa: CASSPLGEIDNSPLHF
cdr3_nt: TGTGCCAGCAGTCCCCTGGGGGAGATTGATAATTCACCCCTCCACTTT
clone_size: NA
j_call: TRBJ1-6
v_call: TRBV28
d_call: NA

cdr3_aa: CASSLEAQRNNEQFF
cdr3_nt: TGTGCCAGCAGCTTAGAGGCGCAAAGGAACAATGAGCAGTTCTTC
clone_size: NA
j_call: TRBJ2-1
v_call: TRBV7-6
d_call: NA

cdr3_aa: CASSYSLTSSYNEQFF
cdr3_nt: TGTGCCAGCAGTTACTCGTTAACCAGCTCCTACAATGAGCAGTTCTTC
clone_size: few
j_call: TRBJ2-1
v_call: TRBV6-2/TRBV6-3
d_call: NA

cdr3_aa: CASSQPDRNNQPQHF
cdr3_nt: TGTGCCAGCAGCCAGCCCGACAGAAACAATCAGCCCCAGCATTTT
clone_size: NA
j_call: TRBJ1-5
v_call: TRBV4-2
d_call: NA

cdr3_aa: CASSLDANYEQYF
cdr3_nt: TGTGCCAGCAGTTTGGACGCAAACTACGAGCAGTACTTC
clone_size: NA
j_call: TRBJ2-7
v_call: TRBV28
d_call: NA

cdr3_aa: CASSLRRGDYGYTF
cdr3_nt: TGTGCCAGCAGCTTGCGCAGGGGGGACTACGGCTACACCTTC
clone_size: NA
j_call: TRBJ1-2
v_call: TRBV7-2
d_call: TRBD1

cdr3_aa: CAGQKEGLRGDIQYF
cdr3_nt: TGTGCCGGGCAGAAAGAGGGCCTTCGGGGAGACATTCAGTACTTC
clone_size: NA
j_call: TRBJ2-4
v_call: TRBV2
d_call: NA

cdr3_aa: CASSPTEALNEKLFF
cdr3_nt: TGTGCCAGCAGCCCGACTGAAGCTCTTAATGAAAAACTGTTTTTT
clone_size: NA
j_call: TRBJ1-4
v_call: TRBV11-1
d_call: NA

cdr3_aa: CSARNPGGWGQETQYF
cdr3_nt: TGCAGTGCGAGAAACCCGGGGGGCTGGGGACAAGAGACCCAGTACTTC
clone_size: NA
j_call: TRBJ2-5
v_call: TRBV20-1
d_call: NA

cdr3_aa: CSVEGLVGTDTQYF
cdr3_nt: TGCAGCGTTGAAGGTTTGGTTGGCACAGATACGCAGTATTTT
clone_size: NA
j_call: TRBJ2-3
v_call: TRBV29-1
d_call: NA

cdr3_aa: CASNSGGGADETQYF
cdr3_nt: TGTGCCAGCAACTCAGGCGGGGGGGCCGACGAGACCCAGTACTTC
clone_size: NA
j_call: TRBJ2-5
v_call: TRBV6-1
d_call: TRBD2

cdr3_aa: CASSQRQGYEQYF
cdr3_nt: TGTGCCAGCAGCCAACGTCAGGGCTACGAGCAGTACTTC
clone_size: many
j_call: TRBJ2-7
v_call: TRBV3-1
d_call: NA

cdr3_aa: CSAIRGRDTEAFF
cdr3_nt: TGCAGTGCTATCAGGGGGCGAGACACTGAAGCTTTCTTT
clone_size: NA
j_call: TRBJ1-1
v_call: TRBV20-1
d_call: TRBD1

cdr3_aa: CSAGGGQQGNQPQHF
cdr3_nt: TGCAGTGCCGGAGGGGGACAACAGGGGAATCAGCCCCAGCATTTT
clone_size: NA
j_call: TRBJ1-5
v_call: TRBV20-1
d_call: TRBD1

cdr3_aa: CASSPDGVQNTQYF
cdr3_nt: TGTGCCAGCAGCCCAGATGGGGTCCAAAATACGCAGTATTTT
clone_size: NA
j_call: TRBJ2-3
v_call: TRBV9
d_call: NA

cdr3_aa: CASSLQGSRANVLTF
cdr3_nt: TGTGCCAGCAGCTTACAGGGGTCTCGGGCCAACGTCCTGACTTTC
clone_size: few
j_call: TRBJ2-6
v_call: TRBV7-9
d_call: NA

cdr3_aa: CASSVYWGIDTQYF
cdr3_nt: TGTGCCAGCAGCGTCTACTGGGGGATCGATACGCAGTATTTT
clone_size: many
j_call: TRBJ2-3
v_call: TRBV9
d_call: NA

cdr3_aa: CASSLWGGAETQYF
cdr3_nt: TGTGCCAGCAGCTTATGGGGTGGGGCGGAGACCCAGTACTTC
clone_size: NA
j_call: TRBJ2-5
v_call: TRBV7-3
d_call: NA

cdr3_aa: CASARGNSYEQYF
cdr3_nt: TGTGCCAGCGCTAGGGGGAATTCCTACGAGCAGTACTTC
clone_size: NA
j_call: TRBJ2-7
v_call: TRBV6-6
d_call: NA

cdr3_aa: CASSLTTGSSYEQYF
cdr3_nt: TGCGCCAGCAGCTTGACGACCGGGAGCTCCTACGAGCAGTACTTC
clone_size: NA
j_call: TRBJ2-7
v_call: TRBV5-1
d_call: NA

cdr3_aa: CASSVGGGYTF
cdr3_nt: TGTGCCAGCAGTGTGGGTGGGGGCTACACCTTC
clone_size: NA
j_call: TRBJ1-2
v_call: TRBV2
d_call: NA

cdr3_aa: CASSYQGGLTEAFF
cdr3_nt: TGTGCCAGCAGCTACCAGGGGGGGCTCACTGAAGCTTTCTTT
clone_size: NA
j_call: TRBJ1-1
v_call: TRBV7-9
d_call: TRBD1